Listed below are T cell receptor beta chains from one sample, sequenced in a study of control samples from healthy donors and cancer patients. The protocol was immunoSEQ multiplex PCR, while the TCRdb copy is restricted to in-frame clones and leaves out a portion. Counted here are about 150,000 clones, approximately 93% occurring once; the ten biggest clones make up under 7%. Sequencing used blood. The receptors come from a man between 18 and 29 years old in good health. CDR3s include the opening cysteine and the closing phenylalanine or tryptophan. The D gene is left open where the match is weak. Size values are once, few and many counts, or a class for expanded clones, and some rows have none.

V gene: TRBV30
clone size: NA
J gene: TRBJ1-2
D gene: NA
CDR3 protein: CAWTPGRAIGGYTF
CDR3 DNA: TGTGCCTGGACCCCCGGGAGGGCGATTGGTGGCTACACCTTC

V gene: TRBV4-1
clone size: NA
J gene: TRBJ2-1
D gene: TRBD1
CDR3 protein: CASSFTGEDEQFF
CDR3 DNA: TGCGCCAGCAGCTTTACAGGGGAAGATGAGCAGTTCTTC

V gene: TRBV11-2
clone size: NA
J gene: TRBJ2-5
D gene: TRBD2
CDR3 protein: CASSPWTSGGSETQYF
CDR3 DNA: TGTGCCAGCAGCCCTTGGACTAGCGGGGGGTCGGAGACCCAGTACTTC

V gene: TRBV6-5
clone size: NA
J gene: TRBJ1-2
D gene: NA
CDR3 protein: CAAGGRASLYGYTF
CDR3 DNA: TGTGCCGCGGGGGGCAGGGCTTCACTCTATGGCTACACCTTC

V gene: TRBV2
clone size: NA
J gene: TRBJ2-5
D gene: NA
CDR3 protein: CASRPIPNQETQYF
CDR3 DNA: TGTGCCAGCAGGCCCATACCGAACCAAGAGACCCAGTACTTC

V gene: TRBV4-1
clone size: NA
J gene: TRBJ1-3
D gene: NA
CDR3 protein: CASSQAGARAGYAGNTIYF
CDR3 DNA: TGCGCCAGCAGCCAAGCTGGGGCCAGGGCAGGGTACGCTGGAAACACCATATATTTT

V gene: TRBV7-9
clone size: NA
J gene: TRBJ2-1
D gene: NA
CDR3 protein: CASSKSRDGFYNEQFF
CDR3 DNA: TGTGCCAGCAGCAAATCCCGGGACGGATTTTACAATGAGCAGTTCTTC

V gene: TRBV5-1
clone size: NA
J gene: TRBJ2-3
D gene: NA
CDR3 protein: CASSYEGYVNTDTQYF
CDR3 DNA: TGCGCCAGCAGCTATGAGGGGTACGTCAACACAGATACGCAGTATTTT

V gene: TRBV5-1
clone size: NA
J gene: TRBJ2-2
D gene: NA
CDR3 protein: CASSLLSGNTGELFF
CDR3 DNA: TGCGCCAGCAGCTTGCTTAGCGGGAACACCGGGGAGCTGTTTTTT

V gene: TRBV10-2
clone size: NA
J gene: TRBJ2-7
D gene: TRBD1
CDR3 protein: CASKGTDSYEQYF
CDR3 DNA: TGCGCCAGCAAGGGGACAGACTCATACGAGCAGTACTTC

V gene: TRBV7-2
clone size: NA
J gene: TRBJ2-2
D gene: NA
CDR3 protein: CASSLVGSAKPGELFF
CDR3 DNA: TGTGCCAGCAGCTTAGTGGGTAGCGCAAAACCCGGGGAGCTGTTTTTT

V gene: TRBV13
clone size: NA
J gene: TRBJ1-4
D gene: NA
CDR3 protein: CASSLYGGGTNEKLFF
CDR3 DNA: TGTGCCAGCAGCTTATATGGGGGAGGAACTAATGAAAAACTGTTTTTT

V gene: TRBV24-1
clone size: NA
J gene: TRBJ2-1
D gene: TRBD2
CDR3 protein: CATGRAGGEQFF
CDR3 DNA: TGTGCCACAGGTAGGGCGGGAGGAGAGCAGTTCTTC

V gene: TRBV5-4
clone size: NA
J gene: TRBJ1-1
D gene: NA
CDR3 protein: CASSFTENTEAFF
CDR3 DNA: TGTGCCAGCAGCTTCACAGAGAACACTGAAGCTTTCTTT

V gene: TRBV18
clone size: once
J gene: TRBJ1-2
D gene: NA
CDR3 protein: CASSPGTRGYGYTF
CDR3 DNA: TGTGCCAGCTCACCTGGGACGCGCGGCTATGGCTACACCTTC

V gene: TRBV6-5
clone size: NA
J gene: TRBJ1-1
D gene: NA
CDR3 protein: CASSYPDAGAEAFF
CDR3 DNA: TGTGCCAGCAGTTACCCCGACGCGGGCGCTGAAGCTTTCTTT

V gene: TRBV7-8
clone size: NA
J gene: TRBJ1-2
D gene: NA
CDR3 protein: CASSLERVEGYGNYGYTF
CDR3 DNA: TGTGCCAGCAGCTTAGAGAGGGTGGAGGGATACGGGAACTATGGCTACACCTTC

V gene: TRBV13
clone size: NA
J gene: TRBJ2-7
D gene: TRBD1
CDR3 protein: CASSLAGQGKYEQYF
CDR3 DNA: TGTGCCAGCAGCTTAGCGGGACAGGGAAAATACGAGCAGTACTTC

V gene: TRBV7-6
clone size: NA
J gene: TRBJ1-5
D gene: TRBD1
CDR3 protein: CASSLGGGFSNQPQHF
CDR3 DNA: TGTGCCAGCAGCTTAGGAGGGGGCTTTAGCAATCAGCCCCAGCATTTT

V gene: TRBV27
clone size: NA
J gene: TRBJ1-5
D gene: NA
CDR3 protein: CASSGRTGGDSQPQHF
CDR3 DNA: TGTGCCAGCAGTGGCAGGACTGGAGGGGATAGTCAGCCCCAGCATTTT

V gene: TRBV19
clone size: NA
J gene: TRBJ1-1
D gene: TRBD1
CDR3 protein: CASSIGRTGPVEAFF
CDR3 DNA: TGTGCCAGTAGTATAGGGAGGACAGGCCCCGTTGAAGCTTTCTTT

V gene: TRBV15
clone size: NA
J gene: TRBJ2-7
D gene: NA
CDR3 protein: CAVRGTENYEQYF
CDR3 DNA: TGTGCCGTTAGGGGAACAGAGAATTACGAGCAGTACTTC

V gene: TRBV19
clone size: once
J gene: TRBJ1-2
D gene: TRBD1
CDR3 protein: CASTPGQGLGYTF
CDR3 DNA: TGTGCCAGTACTCCGGGACAGGGTCTAGGCTACACCTTC

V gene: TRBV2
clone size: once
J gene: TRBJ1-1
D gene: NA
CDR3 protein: CASTRQVTNTEAFF
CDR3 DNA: TGTGCCAGCACACGACAGGTGACGAACACTGAAGCTTTCTTT

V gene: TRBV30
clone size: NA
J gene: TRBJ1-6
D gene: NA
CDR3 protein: CARSGSNSPLHF
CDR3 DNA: TGTGCTAGGTCCGGGAGCAATTCACCCCTCCACTTT

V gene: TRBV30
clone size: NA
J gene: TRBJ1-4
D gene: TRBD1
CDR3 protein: CAWLQGPGEKLFF
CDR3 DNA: TGTGCCTGGCTACAGGGGCCGGGGGAAAAACTGTTTTTT

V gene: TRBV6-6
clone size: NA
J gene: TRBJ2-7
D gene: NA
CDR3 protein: CASSLTVNEQYF
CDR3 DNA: TGTGCCAGCAGTTTGACAGTTAACGAGCAGTACTTC

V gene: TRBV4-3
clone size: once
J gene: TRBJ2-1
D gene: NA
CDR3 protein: CASSQDGPGGYNEQFF
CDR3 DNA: TGCGCCAGCAGCCAAGATGGGCCCGGAGGGTACAATGAGCAGTTCTTC

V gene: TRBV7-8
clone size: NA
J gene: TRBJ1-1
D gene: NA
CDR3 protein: CASSSLRGGLNTEAFF
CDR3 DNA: TGTGCCAGCAGCTCCCTTAGGGGGGGGCTGAACACTGAAGCTTTCTTT

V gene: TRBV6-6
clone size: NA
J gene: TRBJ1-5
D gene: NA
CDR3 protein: CASSYSSTRDWAQHF
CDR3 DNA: TGTGCCAGCAGTTACTCGTCTACCAGGGATTGGGCCCAGCATTTT

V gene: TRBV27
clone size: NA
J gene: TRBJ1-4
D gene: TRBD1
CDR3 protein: CASSLRDRAEEKLFF
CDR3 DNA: TGTGCCAGCAGTTTAAGGGACAGGGCTGAGGAAAAACTGTTTTTT

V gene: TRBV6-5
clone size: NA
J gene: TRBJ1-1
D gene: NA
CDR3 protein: CASSYFGTDGEAFF
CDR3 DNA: TGTGCCAGCAGTTACTTCGGGACGGATGGTGAAGCTTTCTTT

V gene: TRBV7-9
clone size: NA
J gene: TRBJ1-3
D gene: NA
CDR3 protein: CASSSGQTSGNTIYF
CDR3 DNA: TGTGCCAGCAGCTCTGGACAGACCTCTGGAAACACCATATATTTT

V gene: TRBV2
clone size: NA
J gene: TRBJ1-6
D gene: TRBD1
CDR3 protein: CASTLRDSLNSPLHF
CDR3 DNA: TGTGCCAGCACCCTCCGGGACAGCCTGAATTCACCCCTCCACTTT

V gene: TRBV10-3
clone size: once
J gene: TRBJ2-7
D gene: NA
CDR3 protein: CAISFQGYEQYF
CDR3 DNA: TGTGCCATCAGTTTCCAGGGGTACGAGCAGTACTTC

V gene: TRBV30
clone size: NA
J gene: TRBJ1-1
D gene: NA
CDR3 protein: CAWSVRGDTEAFF
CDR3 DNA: TGTGCCTGGAGTGTACGAGGGGACACTGAAGCTTTCTTT

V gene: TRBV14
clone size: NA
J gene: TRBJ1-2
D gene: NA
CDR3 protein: CASSDLLAGSRGYTF
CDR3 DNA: TGTGCCAGCAGTGACCTATTAGCGGGTTCACGGGGCTACACCTTC

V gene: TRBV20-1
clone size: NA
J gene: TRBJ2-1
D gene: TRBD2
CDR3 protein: CSASHGKGGRLTYNEQFF
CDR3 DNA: TGCAGTGCTAGTCACGGAAAGGGCGGGAGGCTCACCTACAATGAGCAGTTCTTC

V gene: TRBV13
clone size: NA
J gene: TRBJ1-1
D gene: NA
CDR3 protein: CASSSPHRERGTEAFF
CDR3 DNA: TGTGCCAGCAGTTCACCCCATAGGGAAAGGGGCACTGAAGCTTTCTTT

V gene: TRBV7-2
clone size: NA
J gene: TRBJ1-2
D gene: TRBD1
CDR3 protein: CASSLLAGGAYGYTF
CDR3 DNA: TGTGCCAGCAGCTTATTGGCAGGGGGCGCCTATGGCTACACCTTC

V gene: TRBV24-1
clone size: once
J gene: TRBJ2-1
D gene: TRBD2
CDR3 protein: CATSVSSGNEQFF
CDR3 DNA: TGTGCCACCAGTGTGTCTAGCGGCAATGAGCAGTTCTTC

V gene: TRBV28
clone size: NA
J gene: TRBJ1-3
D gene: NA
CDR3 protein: CASSLPYRVASVPDTIYF
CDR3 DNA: TGTGCCAGCAGCCTACCCTACAGGGTAGCTTCGGTACCGGACACCATATATTTT

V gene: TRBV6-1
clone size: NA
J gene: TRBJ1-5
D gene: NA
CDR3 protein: CASSEWQNNQPQHF
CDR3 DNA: TGTGCCAGCAGTGAATGGCAGAACAATCAGCCCCAGCATTTT

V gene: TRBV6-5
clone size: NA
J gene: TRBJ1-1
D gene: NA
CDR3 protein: CANNFQRGGYTEAFF
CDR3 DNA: TGTGCCAACAACTTCCAAAGGGGCGGTTACACTGAAGCTTTCTTT

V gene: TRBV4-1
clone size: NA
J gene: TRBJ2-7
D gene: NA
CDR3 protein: CASSQVWDAYEQYF
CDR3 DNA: TGCGCCAGCAGCCAAGTATGGGATGCCTACGAGCAGTACTTC

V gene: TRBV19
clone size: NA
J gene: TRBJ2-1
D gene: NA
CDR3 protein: CASSIGLRNEQFF
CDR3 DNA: TGTGCCAGTAGTATAGGGCTGCGCAATGAGCAGTTCTTC

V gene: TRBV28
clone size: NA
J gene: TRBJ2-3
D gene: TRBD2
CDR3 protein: CASRTSGDTQYF
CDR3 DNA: TGTGCGAGCAGGACTAGCGGGGATACGCAGTATTTT

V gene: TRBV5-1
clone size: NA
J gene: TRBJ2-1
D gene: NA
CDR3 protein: CASSLEGWEDEQFF
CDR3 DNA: TGCGCCAGCAGCTTGGAGGGGTGGGAGGATGAGCAGTTCTTC

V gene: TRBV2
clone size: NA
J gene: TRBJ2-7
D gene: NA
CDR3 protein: CASSLWGPPSPSSYEQYF
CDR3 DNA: TGTGCCAGCAGCCTTTGGGGACCCCCCAGCCCTAGCTCCTACGAGCAGTACTTC

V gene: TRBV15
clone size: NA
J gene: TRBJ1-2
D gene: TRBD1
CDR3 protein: CATSRDFRDRIYGYTF
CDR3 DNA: TGTGCCACCAGCAGAGATTTTCGGGACAGGATCTATGGCTACACCTTC

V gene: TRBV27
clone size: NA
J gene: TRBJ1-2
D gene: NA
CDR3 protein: CASSFERERFAYTF
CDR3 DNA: TGTGCCAGCAGTTTTGAGAGGGAGAGGTTTGCCTACACCTTC

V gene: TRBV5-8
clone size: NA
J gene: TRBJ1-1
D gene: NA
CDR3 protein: CASSLYKNTEAFF
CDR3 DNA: TGTGCCAGCAGCTTGTACAAGAACACTGAAGCTTTCTTT

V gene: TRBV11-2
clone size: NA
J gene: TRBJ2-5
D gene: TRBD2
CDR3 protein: CASSLEEREAETQYF
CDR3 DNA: TGTGCCAGCAGCTTAGAAGAGCGGGAGGCGGAGACCCAGTACTTC

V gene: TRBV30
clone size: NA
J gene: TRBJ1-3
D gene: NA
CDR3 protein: CAWGGGVIGNTIYF
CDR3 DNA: TGTGCCTGGGGGGGAGGAGTAATCGGAAACACCATATATTTT